These T cell receptor beta chains were read from a single sample in a study of shared clonotypes between healthy human individuals. Sequencing was performed with immunoSEQ multiplex PCR; in TCRdb, only in-frame clones are kept and a portion is missing. The sample has approximately 530,000 clones, 96% seen once. The sequenced sample was naive CD4+ T cells sorted from blood. Every receptor here comes from a woman aged 30 to 39 in good health. Each CDR3 is given with its conserved first and last residue. The order of the fields is J gene, V gene, clone size, D gene, CDR3 protein, CDR3 DNA. The D gene is left open where the match is weak. Clone sizes are given selectively: once, few, many, or a class where the clone is expanded.

j_gene: TRBJ1-5; v_gene: TRBV29-1; abundance: -; d_gene: -; CDR3aa: CSVGGGIQPQHF; CDR3nt: TGCAGCGTTGGCGGGGGAATACAGCCCCAGCATTTT
j_gene: TRBJ2-1; v_gene: TRBV19; abundance: -; d_gene: -; CDR3aa: CASSPLGVPINEQFF; CDR3nt: TGTGCCAGTAGCCCTCTAGGGGTTCCAATCAATGAGCAGTTCTTC
j_gene: TRBJ2-7; v_gene: TRBV5-4; abundance: -; d_gene: -; CDR3aa: CASSQDQEGASSYEQYF; CDR3nt: TGTGCCAGCAGCCAAGATCAAGAAGGGGCGAGCTCCTACGAGCAGTACTTC
j_gene: TRBJ2-7; v_gene: TRBV19; abundance: -; d_gene: -; CDR3aa: CASATSGAYEQYF; CDR3nt: TGTGCCAGCGCGACGTCGGGCGCCTACGAGCAGTACTTC
j_gene: TRBJ2-5; v_gene: TRBV12-5; abundance: once; d_gene: TRBD2; CDR3aa: CASGLVAGGQETQYF; CDR3nt: TGTGCTAGTGGTTTGGTAGCGGGAGGGCAAGAGACCCAGTACTTC
j_gene: TRBJ1-4; v_gene: TRBV2; abundance: once; d_gene: TRBD1; CDR3aa: CASSVRDRGRLFF; CDR3nt: TGTGCCAGCAGTGTTAGAGACAGGGGGCGGCTGTTTTTT
j_gene: TRBJ1-3; v_gene: TRBV21-1; abundance: -; d_gene: -; CDR3aa: CASSKVAGRWLGTIYF; CDR3nt: TGTGCCAGCAGCAAAGTAGCAGGCAGGTGGTTAGGCACCATATATTTT
j_gene: TRBJ2-1; v_gene: TRBV11-2; abundance: -; d_gene: TRBD2; CDR3aa: CASSLGPSGRYEQFF; CDR3nt: TGTGCCAGCAGCTTAGGCCCTAGCGGGAGGTATGAGCAGTTCTTC
j_gene: TRBJ1-5; v_gene: TRBV2; abundance: once; d_gene: -; CDR3aa: CASSRTDPSNQPQHF; CDR3nt: TGTGCCAGCAGTAGGACTGACCCTAGCAATCAGCCCCAGCATTTT
j_gene: TRBJ2-7; v_gene: TRBV9; abundance: -; d_gene: TRBD2; CDR3aa: CASSVGLAGEYEQYF; CDR3nt: TGTGCCAGCAGCGTAGGACTAGCGGGAGAGTACGAGCAGTACTTC
j_gene: TRBJ2-2; v_gene: TRBV5-1; abundance: -; d_gene: TRBD2; CDR3aa: CASSLDAGVGTGELFF; CDR3nt: TGCGCCAGCAGCTTGGACGCGGGAGTGGGTACCGGGGAGCTGTTTTTT
j_gene: TRBJ1-1; v_gene: TRBV28; abundance: -; d_gene: -; CDR3aa: CASSLDEGFDTEAFF; CDR3nt: TGTGCCAGCAGTTTGGACGAGGGTTTCGACACTGAAGCTTTCTTT
j_gene: TRBJ1-4; v_gene: TRBV4-1; abundance: -; d_gene: TRBD1; CDR3aa: CASSRLQGAGEKLFF; CDR3nt: TGCGCCAGCAGCCGATTACAGGGGGCTGGGGAAAAACTGTTTTTT
j_gene: TRBJ2-2; v_gene: TRBV28; abundance: once; d_gene: TRBD2; CDR3aa: CASSLGVAGIVPGELFF; CDR3nt: TGTGCCAGCAGTTTGGGAGTAGCGGGAATTGTGCCCGGGGAGCTGTTTTTT
j_gene: TRBJ2-7; v_gene: TRBV15; abundance: -; d_gene: TRBD2; CDR3aa: CATSFPGTSIEQYF; CDR3nt: TGTGCCACCAGCTTTCCCGGGACTAGTATCGAGCAGTACTTC
j_gene: TRBJ1-2; v_gene: TRBV28; abundance: -; d_gene: -; CDR3aa: CASSFTGSPGRGYTF; CDR3nt: TGTGCCAGCAGTTTCACCGGGAGCCCCGGGAGGGGCTACACCTTC
j_gene: TRBJ2-5; v_gene: TRBV7-8; abundance: -; d_gene: TRBD2; CDR3aa: CASSSSRASGQETQYF; CDR3nt: TGTGCCAGCAGCTCCTCGAGGGCTAGCGGCCAAGAGACCCAGTACTTC
j_gene: TRBJ2-2; v_gene: TRBV18; abundance: -; d_gene: -; CDR3aa: CASSPWGTYTGELFF; CDR3nt: TGTGCCAGCTCACCATGGGGCACCTACACCGGGGAGCTGTTTTTT
j_gene: TRBJ2-6; v_gene: TRBV10-1; abundance: -; d_gene: -; CDR3aa: CASSPQLGANVLTF; CDR3nt: TGCGCCAGCAGTCCACAATTAGGGGCCAACGTCCTGACTTTC
j_gene: TRBJ2-7; v_gene: TRBV28; abundance: once; d_gene: -; CDR3aa: CASSSDSLNAGEQYF; CDR3nt: TGTGCCAGCAGTTCGGACAGTTTGAACGCGGGCGAGCAGTACTTC
j_gene: TRBJ2-2; v_gene: TRBV7-3; abundance: -; d_gene: TRBD2; CDR3aa: CASSPLLAGATGELFF; CDR3nt: TGTGCCAGCAGCCCCCTACTAGCGGGAGCCACCGGGGAGCTGTTTTTT
j_gene: TRBJ2-7; v_gene: TRBV6-5; abundance: -; d_gene: TRBD2; CDR3aa: CASSYLVAGSYEQYF; CDR3nt: TGTGCCAGCAGTTATCTGGTAGCGGGCTCCTACGAGCAGTACTTC
j_gene: TRBJ2-3; v_gene: TRBV7-8; abundance: -; d_gene: -; CDR3aa: CASSSAPRDRTNTQYF; CDR3nt: TGTGCCAGCAGTTCCGCACCCAGGGACCGTACTAATACGCAGTATTTT
j_gene: TRBJ2-5; v_gene: TRBV28; abundance: -; d_gene: TRBD2; CDR3aa: CASRQTSGSPETQYF; CDR3nt: TGTGCCAGCAGGCAGACTAGCGGGAGCCCAGAGACCCAGTACTTC
j_gene: TRBJ1-1; v_gene: TRBV10-3; abundance: -; d_gene: TRBD1; CDR3aa: CAISESGQPNTEAFF; CDR3nt: TGTGCCATCAGTGAGTCGGGACAGCCGAACACTGAAGCTTTCTTT
j_gene: TRBJ2-1; v_gene: TRBV11-2; abundance: -; d_gene: -; CDR3aa: CASSFRLGGLYNEQFF; CDR3nt: TGTGCCAGCAGCTTCCGCCTTGGCGGTCTATACAATGAGCAGTTCTTC
j_gene: TRBJ2-7; v_gene: TRBV10-3; abundance: -; d_gene: -; CDR3aa: CATKISSLYEQYF; CDR3nt: TGTGCCACCAAAATCTCTTCCCTCTACGAGCAGTACTTC
j_gene: TRBJ2-7; v_gene: TRBV28; abundance: -; d_gene: TRBD2; CDR3aa: CASNLGRGLEQYF; CDR3nt: TGTGCCAGCAACCTCGGGAGGGGCCTCGAGCAGTACTTC
j_gene: TRBJ1-1; v_gene: TRBV10-3; abundance: once; d_gene: -; CDR3aa: CAISARTVNTEAFF; CDR3nt: TGTGCCATCAGTGCACGGACAGTGAACACTGAAGCTTTCTTT
j_gene: TRBJ2-7; v_gene: TRBV27; abundance: -; d_gene: -; CDR3aa: CASRTGTNSYEQYF; CDR3nt: TGTGCCAGCAGGACCGGGACGAACTCCTACGAGCAGTACTTC
j_gene: TRBJ1-2; v_gene: TRBV19; abundance: -; d_gene: TRBD1; CDR3aa: CASSIYGRGANNYGYTF; CDR3nt: TGTGCCAGTAGTATCTACGGCAGGGGGGCAAATAACTATGGCTACACCTTC
j_gene: TRBJ2-5; v_gene: TRBV7-2; abundance: -; d_gene: -; CDR3aa: CASSLAETQYF; CDR3nt: TGTGCCAGCAGCCTGGCGGAGACCCAGTACTTC
j_gene: TRBJ2-1; v_gene: TRBV28; abundance: -; d_gene: -; CDR3aa: CASSSGGSGNEQFF; CDR3nt: TGTGCCAGCAGTTCCGGGGGTTCTGGCAATGAGCAGTTCTTC
j_gene: TRBJ2-5; v_gene: TRBV5-4; abundance: -; d_gene: TRBD2; CDR3aa: CASSFGASGPYQETQYF; CDR3nt: TGTGCCAGCAGCTTTGGGGCTAGCGGGCCGTACCAAGAGACCCAGTACTTC
j_gene: TRBJ1-2; v_gene: TRBV28; abundance: -; d_gene: TRBD1; CDR3aa: CASSVTGENYGYTF; CDR3nt: TGTGCCAGCAGTGTCACAGGGGAAAACTATGGCTACACCTTC
j_gene: TRBJ2-3; v_gene: TRBV28; abundance: -; d_gene: -; CDR3aa: CASTSSTDTQYF; CDR3nt: TGTGCCAGCACATCGAGCACAGATACGCAGTATTTT
j_gene: TRBJ1-5; v_gene: TRBV19; abundance: -; d_gene: TRBD1; CDR3aa: CASRPTGNQPQHF; CDR3nt: TGTGCCAGTAGACCGACAGGGAATCAGCCCCAGCATTTT
j_gene: TRBJ2-6; v_gene: TRBV6-5; abundance: -; d_gene: -; CDR3aa: CASSLGGNGANVLTF; CDR3nt: TGTGCCAGCAGTCTCGGTGGTAATGGGGCCAACGTCCTGACTTTC
j_gene: TRBJ1-4; v_gene: TRBV4-1; abundance: once; d_gene: -; CDR3aa: CASSRRPGFATNEKLFF; CDR3nt: TGCGCCAGCAGCCGGCGACCGGGTTTCGCAACTAATGAAAAACTGTTTTTT
j_gene: TRBJ2-7; v_gene: TRBV5-8; abundance: -; d_gene: -; CDR3aa: CASSFTLATYEQYF; CDR3nt: TGTGCCAGCAGCTTTACGCTAGCCACCTACGAGCAGTACTTC
j_gene: TRBJ2-1; v_gene: TRBV5-1; abundance: -; d_gene: TRBD2; CDR3aa: CASSLEGTSGRLGEQFF; CDR3nt: TGCGCCAGCAGCCTCGAAGGGACTAGCGGGAGGCTCGGTGAGCAGTTCTTC
j_gene: TRBJ2-1; v_gene: TRBV7-9; abundance: -; d_gene: TRBD1; CDR3aa: CASSLAFRGLNEQFF; CDR3nt: TGTGCCAGCAGCTTAGCCTTCAGGGGGCTTAATGAGCAGTTCTTC
j_gene: TRBJ2-4; v_gene: TRBV5-1; abundance: -; d_gene: TRBD1; CDR3aa: CASSRTGPKNIQYF; CDR3nt: TGCGCCAGCAGCAGGACAGGTCCCAAAAACATTCAGTACTTC
j_gene: TRBJ2-7; v_gene: TRBV5-1; abundance: -; d_gene: -; CDR3aa: CASSLGQGHDEQYF; CDR3nt: TGCGCCAGCAGCTTGGGGCAGGGCCATGACGAGCAGTACTTC
j_gene: TRBJ2-2; v_gene: TRBV7-3; abundance: -; d_gene: TRBD1; CDR3aa: CASSLGQGLRTGELFF; CDR3nt: TGTGCCAGCAGCTTAGGACAGGGTCTACGAACCGGGGAGCTGTTTTTT
j_gene: TRBJ2-7; v_gene: TRBV6-9; abundance: -; d_gene: -; CDR3aa: CASSYDWDSYEQYF; CDR3nt: TGTGCCAGCAGTTACGATTGGGACTCCTACGAGCAGTACTTC
j_gene: TRBJ2-7; v_gene: TRBV6-5; abundance: -; d_gene: -; CDR3aa: CASSYLGGYEQYF; CDR3nt: TGTGCCAGCAGTTACTTAGGGGGCTACGAGCAGTACTTC
j_gene: TRBJ1-1; v_gene: TRBV5-4; abundance: -; d_gene: TRBD1; CDR3aa: CASSADRENTEAFF; CDR3nt: TGTGCCAGCAGCGCCGACAGGGAGAACACTGAAGCTTTCTTT